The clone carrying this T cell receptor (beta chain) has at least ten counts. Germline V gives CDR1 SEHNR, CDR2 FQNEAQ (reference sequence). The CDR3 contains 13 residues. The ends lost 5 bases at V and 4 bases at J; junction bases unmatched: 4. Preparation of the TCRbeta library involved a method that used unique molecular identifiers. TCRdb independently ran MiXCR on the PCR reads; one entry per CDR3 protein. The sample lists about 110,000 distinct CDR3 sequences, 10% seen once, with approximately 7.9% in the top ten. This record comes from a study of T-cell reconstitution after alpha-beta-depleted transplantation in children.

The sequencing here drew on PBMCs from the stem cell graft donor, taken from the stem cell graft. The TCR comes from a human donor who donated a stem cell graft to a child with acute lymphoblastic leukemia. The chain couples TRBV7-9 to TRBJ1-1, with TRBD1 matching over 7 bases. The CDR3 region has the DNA TGTGCCAGCAGCCCACAGGGGAGCACTGAAGCTTTCTTT. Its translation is CASSPQGSTEAFF.